This record looks at one TCR beta chain sequence and its context. Its target antigen remains unknown. No quality values exist for individual bases; no much larger clone is one base distant. Genomic DNA was isolated from the sorted cells so that the TCRbeta CDR3 region could be sequenced. The immunoSEQ Assay was used to sequence the TCRbeta CDR3 regions. TCRdb holds this immuneACCESS table with in-frame rearrangements only. Some clones are missing; in checked studies, unresolved V genes explain under half, and the rest has no known cause. Here the sample has approximately 77,000 clones; 85% to 95% occur a single time. Roughly 11% of the sample is in the top ten clones. The data were obtained in a study of OX40 agonist ivuxolimab in advanced cancers. With regard to the full study: Ivuxolimab was a fully human IgG2 agonistic monoclonal antibody targeting the costimulatory receptor OX40 (CD134). The paper covers the monotherapy dose-escalation part of the phase I ivuxolimab trial, which included N of about 56 patients. Intravenous ivuxolimab was administered to patients every 2 weeks at six dose levels: 0.01, 0.1, 0.3, 1.5, 3 and 10 mg/kg. The point of sequencing TCRbeta in the periphery was to test whether ivuxolimab changed TCR sequence diversity and drove clonal T-cell expansion. In the dose-escalation cohort, around four fifths of patients were male, and the mean age was around 60 years with a range of about 20 to 80. Partial responses occurred in three dose-escalation patients, of whom one had hepatocellular carcinoma and two had cutaneous melanoma. Prior anti-PD-1, anti-PD-L1 or anti-CTLA-4 therapy was permitted, and 30% to 45% of dose-escalation patients had received checkpoint inhibitors. Among the roughly 52 dose-escalation patients, roughly 20 had hepatocellular carcinoma, roughly 15 melanoma, 9 renal cell carcinoma and 9 head and neck cancer. What the research found in general, with its limitations: Low levels of normalized T-cell clonal expansion were also seen in some patients who did not respond. After ivuxolimab, CD8+ T cells had more expanded clones than CD4+ T cells on average. Which antigens the clonally expanded peripheral T cells were specific for was not determined. Partial responders in the 0.1-3.0 mg/kg groups had among the lowest normalized peripheral clonal expansion, especially among CD8+ T cells. At doses from 0.1 to 3.0 mg/kg, clonal expansion was seen in both CD4+ and CD8+ blood T cells between baseline and week 6.

The trial excluded patients who had a history of autoimmune disease or who were on systemic immunosuppression. In every dose cohort, peripheral blood was drawn for TCR sequencing at baseline, cycle 4 day 1, and cycle 7 day 1. The samples were drawn from a first-in-human, open-label, multicenter phase I dose-escalation trial of ivuxolimab. The trial enrolled adults with locally advanced or metastatic head and neck squamous cell, hepatocellular, melanoma or renal cell carcinoma. Before TCR sequencing, CD4+ T cells and CD8+ T cells from peripheral blood were sorted into separate populations. The CDR3 contains 15 residues, cysteine and phenylalanine counted. Only the CDR3 DNA stays, 45 bases, in frame from base 1. Based on the germline V gene, the CDR1 and CDR2 sequences are SGHVS and FNYEAQ. The germline V and J ends show losses of 1 base and 6 bases respectively, and no gene match explains 4 bases of the junction.

The rearrangement joined TRBV7-6 to TRBJ2-7, and 12 junction bases match TRBD1. This clonotype was sampled from an adult with an advanced solid tumor such as melanoma, head and neck, liver or kidney cancer. The sample consisted of CD4+ or CD8+ T cells sorted from blood, taken in a trial of the OX40 agonist ivuxolimab. The CDR3 region has the sequence CASSLEGQGASEQYF. The DNA sequence is as follows: TGTGCCAGCAGCTTAGAGGGACAGGGGGCTAGCGAGCAGTACTTC. Reference TRBV7-6 and TRBJ2-7 proteins supply the regions before and after the CDR3; the full variable domain is: GAGVSQSPRYKVTKRGQDVALRCDPISGHVSLYWYRQALGQGPEFLTYFNYEAQQDKSGLPNDRFSAERPEGSISTLTIQRTEQRDSAMYRCASSLEGQGASEQYFGPGTRLTVT.